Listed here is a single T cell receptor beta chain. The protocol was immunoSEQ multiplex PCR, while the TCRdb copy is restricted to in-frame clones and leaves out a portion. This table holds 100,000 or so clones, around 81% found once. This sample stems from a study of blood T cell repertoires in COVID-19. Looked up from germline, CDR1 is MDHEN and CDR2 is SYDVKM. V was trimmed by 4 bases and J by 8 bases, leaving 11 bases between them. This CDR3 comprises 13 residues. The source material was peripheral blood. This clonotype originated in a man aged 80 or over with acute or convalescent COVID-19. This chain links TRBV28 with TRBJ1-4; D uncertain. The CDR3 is CASSSRFGEKLFF. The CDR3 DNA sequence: TGTGCCAGCAGTTCCAGGTTTGGAGAAAAACTGTTTTTT.